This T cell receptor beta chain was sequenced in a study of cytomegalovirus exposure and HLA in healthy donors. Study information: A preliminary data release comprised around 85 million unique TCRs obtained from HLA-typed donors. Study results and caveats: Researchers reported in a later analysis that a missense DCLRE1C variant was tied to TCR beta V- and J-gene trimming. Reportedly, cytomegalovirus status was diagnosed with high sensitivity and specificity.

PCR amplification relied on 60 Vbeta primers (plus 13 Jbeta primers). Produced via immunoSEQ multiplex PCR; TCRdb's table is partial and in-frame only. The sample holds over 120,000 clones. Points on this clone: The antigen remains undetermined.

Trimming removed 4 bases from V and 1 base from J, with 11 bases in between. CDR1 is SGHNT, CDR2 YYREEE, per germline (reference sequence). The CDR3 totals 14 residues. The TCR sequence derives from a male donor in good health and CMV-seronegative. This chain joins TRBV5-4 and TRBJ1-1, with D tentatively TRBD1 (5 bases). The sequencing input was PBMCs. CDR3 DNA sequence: TGTGCCAGCAGCCCCGGAGGGGCGAACACTGAAGCTTTCTTT. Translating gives CASSPGGANTEAFF.